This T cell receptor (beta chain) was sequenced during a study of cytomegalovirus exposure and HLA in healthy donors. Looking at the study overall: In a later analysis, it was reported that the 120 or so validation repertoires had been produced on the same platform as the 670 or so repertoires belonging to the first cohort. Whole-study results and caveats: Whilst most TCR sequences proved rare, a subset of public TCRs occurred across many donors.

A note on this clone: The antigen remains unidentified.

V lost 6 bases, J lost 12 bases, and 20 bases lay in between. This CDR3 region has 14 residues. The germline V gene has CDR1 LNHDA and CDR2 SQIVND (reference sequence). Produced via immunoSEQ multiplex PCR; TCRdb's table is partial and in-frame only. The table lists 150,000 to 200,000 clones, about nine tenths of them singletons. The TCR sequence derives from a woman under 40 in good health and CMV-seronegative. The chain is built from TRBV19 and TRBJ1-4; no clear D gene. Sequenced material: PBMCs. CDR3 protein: CASSRRESNEQLFF. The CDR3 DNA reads TGTGCCAGTAGCCGCCGGGAGTCTAATGAGCAACTGTTTTTT.